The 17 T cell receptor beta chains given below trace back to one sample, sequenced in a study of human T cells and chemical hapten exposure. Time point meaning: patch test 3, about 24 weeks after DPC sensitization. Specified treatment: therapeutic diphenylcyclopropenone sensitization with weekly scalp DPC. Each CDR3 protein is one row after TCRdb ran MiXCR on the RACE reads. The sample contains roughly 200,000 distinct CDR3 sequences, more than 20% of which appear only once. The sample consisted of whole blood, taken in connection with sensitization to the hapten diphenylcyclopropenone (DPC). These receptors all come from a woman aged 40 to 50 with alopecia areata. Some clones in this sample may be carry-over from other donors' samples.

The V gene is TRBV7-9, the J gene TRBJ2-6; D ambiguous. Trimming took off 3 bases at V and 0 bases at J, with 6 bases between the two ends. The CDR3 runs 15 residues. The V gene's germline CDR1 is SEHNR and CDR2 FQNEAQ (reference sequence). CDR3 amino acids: CASSFWVSGANVLTF. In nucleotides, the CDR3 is TGTGCCAGCAGCTTTTGGGTCTCTGGGGCCAACGTCCTGACTTTC.

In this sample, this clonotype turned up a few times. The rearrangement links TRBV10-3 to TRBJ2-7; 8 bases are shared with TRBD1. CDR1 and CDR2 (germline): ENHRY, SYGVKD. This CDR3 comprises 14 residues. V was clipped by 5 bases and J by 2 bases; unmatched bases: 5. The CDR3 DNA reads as TGTGCCATCAGTCCGGGACAGGAGACCTACGAGCAGTACTTC. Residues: CAISPGQETYEQYF.

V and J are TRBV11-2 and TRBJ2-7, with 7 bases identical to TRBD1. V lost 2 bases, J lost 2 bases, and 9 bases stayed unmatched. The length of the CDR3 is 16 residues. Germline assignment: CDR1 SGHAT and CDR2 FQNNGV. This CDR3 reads CASSLLGTVTTYEQYF. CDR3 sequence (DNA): TGTGCCAGCAGCTTACTGGGGACAGTGACCACCTACGAGCAGTACTTC.

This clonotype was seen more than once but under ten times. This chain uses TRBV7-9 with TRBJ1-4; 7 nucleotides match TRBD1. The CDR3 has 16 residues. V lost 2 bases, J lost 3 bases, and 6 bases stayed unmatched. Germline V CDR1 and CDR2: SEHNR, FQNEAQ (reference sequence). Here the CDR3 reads CASSLNEGAANEKLFF. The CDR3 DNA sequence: TGTGCCAGCAGCTTAAACGAGGGGGCTGCTAATGAAAAACTGTTTTTT.

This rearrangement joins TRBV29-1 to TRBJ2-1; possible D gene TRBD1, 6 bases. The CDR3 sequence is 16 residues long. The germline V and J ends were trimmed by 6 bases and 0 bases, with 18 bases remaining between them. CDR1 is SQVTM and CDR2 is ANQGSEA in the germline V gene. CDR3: CSVRDTPGSSYNEQFF. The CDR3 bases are TGCAGCGTCCGGGACACCCCTGGGAGCTCCTACAATGAGCAGTTCTTC.

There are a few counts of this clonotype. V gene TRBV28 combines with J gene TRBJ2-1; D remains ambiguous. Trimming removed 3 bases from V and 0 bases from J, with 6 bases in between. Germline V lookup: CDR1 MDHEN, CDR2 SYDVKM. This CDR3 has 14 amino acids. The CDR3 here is CASSLLNSYNEQFF. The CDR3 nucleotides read TGTGCCAGCAGTTTGCTTAACTCCTACAATGAGCAGTTCTTC. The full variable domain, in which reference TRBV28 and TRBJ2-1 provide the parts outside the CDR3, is DVKVTQSSRYLVKRTGEKVFLECVQDMDHENMFWYRQDPGLGLRLIYFSYDVKMKEKGDIPEGYSVSREKKERFSLILESASTNQTSMYLCASSLLNSYNEQFFGPGTRLTVL.

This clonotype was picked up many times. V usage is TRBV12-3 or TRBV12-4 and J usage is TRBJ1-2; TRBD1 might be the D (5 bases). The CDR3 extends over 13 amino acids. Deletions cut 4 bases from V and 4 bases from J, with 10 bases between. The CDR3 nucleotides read TGTGCCAGCAGTTGGGACCGTAGCTATGGCTACACCTTC. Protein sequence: CASSWDRSYGYTF.

The CDR3 spells CATSKDGYYEQYF. CDR3 coding DNA: TGTGCCACCAGCAAGGACGGTTACTACGAGCAGTACTTC. This rearrangement joins TRBV15 to TRBJ2-7, with D hard to call. From germline, CDR1 is LNHNV and CDR2 YYDKDF (reference sequence). Between the trimmed V and J ends, which lost 4 bases and 3 bases, there was a span of 10 bases. CDR3 length: 13 residues.

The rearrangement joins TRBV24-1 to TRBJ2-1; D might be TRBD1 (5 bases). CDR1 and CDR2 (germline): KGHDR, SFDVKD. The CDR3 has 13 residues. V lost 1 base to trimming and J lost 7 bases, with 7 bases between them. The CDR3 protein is CATSDFDSNEQFF. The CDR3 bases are TGTGCCACCAGTGATTTCGACAGTAATGAGCAGTTCTTC.

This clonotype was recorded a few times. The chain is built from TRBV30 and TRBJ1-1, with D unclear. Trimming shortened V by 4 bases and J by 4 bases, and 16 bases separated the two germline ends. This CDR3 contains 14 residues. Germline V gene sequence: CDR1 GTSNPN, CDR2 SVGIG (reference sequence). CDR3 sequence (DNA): TGTGCCTGGACATCCGCCAGCATCTCCACTGAAGCTTTCTTT. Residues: CAWTSASISTEAFF.

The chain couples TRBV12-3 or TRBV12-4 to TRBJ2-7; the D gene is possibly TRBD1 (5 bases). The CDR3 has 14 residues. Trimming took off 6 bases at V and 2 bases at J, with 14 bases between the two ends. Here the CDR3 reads CASSQGLEAYEQYF. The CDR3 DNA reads TGTGCCAGCAGCCAGGGCCTAGAGGCCTACGAGCAGTACTTC.

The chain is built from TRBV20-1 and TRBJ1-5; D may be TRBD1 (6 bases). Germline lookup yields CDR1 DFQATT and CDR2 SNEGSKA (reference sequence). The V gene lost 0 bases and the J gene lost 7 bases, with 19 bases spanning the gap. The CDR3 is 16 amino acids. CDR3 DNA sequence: TGCAGTGCTAGAGATGATTCCGGCAGGGGCGGACAGCCCCAGCATTTT. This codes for CSARDDSGRGGQPQHF.

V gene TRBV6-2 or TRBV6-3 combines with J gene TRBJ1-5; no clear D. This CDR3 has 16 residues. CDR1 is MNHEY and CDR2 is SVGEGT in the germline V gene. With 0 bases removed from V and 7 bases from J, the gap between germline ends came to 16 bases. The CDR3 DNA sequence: TGTGCCAGCAGTTACTCGGCCCGTGGGCAGCGGCAGCCCCAGCATTTT. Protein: CASSYSARGQRQPQHF.

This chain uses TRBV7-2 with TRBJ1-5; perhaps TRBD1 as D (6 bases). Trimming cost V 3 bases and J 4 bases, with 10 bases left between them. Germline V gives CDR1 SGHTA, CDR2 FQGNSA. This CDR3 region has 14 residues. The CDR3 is CASSLWTENQPQHF. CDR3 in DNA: TGTGCCAGCAGCTTGTGGACAGAGAATCAGCCCCAGCATTTT.

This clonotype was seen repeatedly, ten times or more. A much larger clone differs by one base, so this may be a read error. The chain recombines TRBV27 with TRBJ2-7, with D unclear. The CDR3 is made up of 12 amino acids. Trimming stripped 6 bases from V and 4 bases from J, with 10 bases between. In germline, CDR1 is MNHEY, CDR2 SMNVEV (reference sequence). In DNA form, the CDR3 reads TGTGCCAGCAGCGCAACCTGTTACGAGCAGTACTTC. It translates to CASSATCYEQYF.

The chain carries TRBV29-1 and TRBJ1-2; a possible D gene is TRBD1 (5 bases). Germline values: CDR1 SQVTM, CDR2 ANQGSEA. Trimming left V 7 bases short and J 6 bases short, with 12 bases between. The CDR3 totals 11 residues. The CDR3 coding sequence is TGCAGCGCAGGCAGGGAGGATGGCTACACCTTC. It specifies CSAGREDGYTF.

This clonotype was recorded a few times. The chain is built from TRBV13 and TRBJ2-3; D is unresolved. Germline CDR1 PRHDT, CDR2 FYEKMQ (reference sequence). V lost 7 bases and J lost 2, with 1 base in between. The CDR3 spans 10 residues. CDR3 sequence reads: CASNTDTQYF. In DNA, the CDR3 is TGTGCCAGCAACACAGATACGCAGTATTTT.